The entry that follows covers one T cell receptor beta chain sequence. At one of its ends the junction is not consistent with the germline gene, which may arise from a read error. The data are from a study of blood T cell repertoires in COVID-19. Measured with immunoSEQ multiplex PCR; TCRdb has only the in-frame clones, and not every one. The repertoire holds over 120,000 clones, with approximately 84% as singletons. Germline loops: CDR1 LGHNA, CDR2 YSLEER. CDR3 size: 14 residues. This TCR derives from a human donor with acute or convalescent COVID-19. The donor label of this sample is uncertain. Input material: peripheral blood. The gene calls are TRBV4-3 and TRBJ2-3, with D unresolved. CDR3 DNA sequence: TGCGCCAGCAGCGAAGACGCGGTCCCAGATACGCAGTATTTT. Its protein is CASSEDAVPDTQYF.